The T cell receptor beta chain under discussion was sequenced for a study of T cell responses to AZD1222 COVID-19 vaccine. Only in-frame clones appear in the TCRdb table, and some are missing; sequencing was by immunoSEQ multiplex PCR. The table lists about 130,000 clones, roughly 93% of them singletons. Study outcomes and limitations: Clonal diversity was possibly underestimated, and the donors were mostly white British, with more females.

In the case of this clone: The antigen is not known.

Germline V gene sequence: CDR1 MNHEY, CDR2 SVGEGT. The V gene lost 4 bases and the J gene lost 7 bases, with 17 bases spanning the gap. The CDR3 has 15 residues. Sequencing used peripheral blood, obtained on day 0 of AZD1222 vaccination. The rearrangement links TRBV6-2 or TRBV6-3 to TRBJ1-5, with D perhaps TRBD1 (5 bases). The sequence derives from an adult in good health. The CDR3 is CASSSGTASRQPQHF. The DNA for the CDR3 is TGTGCCAGCAGTTCGGGGACGGCTTCTAGGCAGCCCCAGCATTTT.